This T cell receptor (beta chain) was captured by sequencing in a study of ipilimumab plus nivolumab after autologous stem cell transplantation (dated by TCRdb to 2020 to 2023). Broadly, across the study: Trial patients received a median of about five ipilimumab doses and fewer than 10 nivolumab doses. Patients in the trial were undergoing autologous transplant and had high-risk diffuse large B cell lymphoma, mature T cell lymphoma, or multiple myeloma. The intent-to-treat population of the trial consisted of under 40 patients. Summary of the overall study and its limitations: The authors stated that profiles of the T cell receptor repertoire, regulatory T cell phenotype and gut microbiota provided a biologic rationale for studying this approach further. The authors concluded that combined checkpoint inhibition appeared tolerable when used as consolidation after transplant.

Receptor libraries were prepared by the immunoSEQ multiplex PCR assay. TCRdb stores this immuneACCESS table with in-frame sequences only. Part of the clones is absent; in the studies checked, under half of the shortfall reflects unresolved V genes, and no reason is known for the rest. The sample table records 15,000 or so clones; approximately 75% of these occur just once. About 10% of the sample is held by the ten biggest clonotypes. Taken from cysteine to phenylalanine, the CDR3 has 15 residues. Only the CDR3 part of the read is kept: 45 bases, read in frame from the first base. V is cut back by 4 bases and J by 6 bases, with 10 bases in the junction unmatched. The germline V gene (reference sequence) sets CDR1 to SGHNT and CDR2 to YYREEE. As regards this clone: The antigen it binds to is not known. Per-nucleotide qualities are absent, and no much larger clonotype sits a single base away.

Starting 14 to 28 days after the autologous transplant, patients began checkpoint therapy, which included ipilimumab at 1 mg/kg intravenously on day 1 of selected weeks. Patients received nivolumab at 3 mg/kg intravenously on day 1 of weeks 1, 4, 7, 10, and every two weeks through week 26. This Phase Ib clinical trial tested ipilimumab plus nivolumab, a combined checkpoint inhibition, as consolidation after autologous stem cell transplantation. This chain joins TRBV5-4 to TRBJ1-1, and TRBD1 aligns with 9 junction nucleotides. The receptor's source is a male donor with primary mediastinal lymphoma. Material: PBMCs, obtained in a trial of ipilimumab plus nivolumab as post-transplant consolidation. The nucleotide sequence reads as follows: TGTGCCAGCAGCGTGTTGACAGGGGGAAGGGCTGAAGCTTTCTTT. Its coded protein is CASSVLTGGRAEAFF.